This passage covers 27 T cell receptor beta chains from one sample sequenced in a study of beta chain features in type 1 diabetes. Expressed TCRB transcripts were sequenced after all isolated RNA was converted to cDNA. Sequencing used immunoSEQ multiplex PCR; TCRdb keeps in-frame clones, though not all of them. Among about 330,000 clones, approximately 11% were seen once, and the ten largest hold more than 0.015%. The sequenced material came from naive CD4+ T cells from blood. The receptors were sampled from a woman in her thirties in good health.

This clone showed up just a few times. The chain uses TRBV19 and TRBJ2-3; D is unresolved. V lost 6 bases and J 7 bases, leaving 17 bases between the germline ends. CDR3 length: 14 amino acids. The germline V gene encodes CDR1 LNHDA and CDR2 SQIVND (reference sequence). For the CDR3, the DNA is TGTGCCAGTAGCCCAGGCCCTCCCCCGAATACGCAGTATTTT. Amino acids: CASSPGPPPNTQYF.

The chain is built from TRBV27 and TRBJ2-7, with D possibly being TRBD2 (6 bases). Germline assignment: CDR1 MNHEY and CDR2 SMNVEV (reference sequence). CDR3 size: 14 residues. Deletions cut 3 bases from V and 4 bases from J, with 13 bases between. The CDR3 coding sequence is TGTGCCAGCAGTTTTCGGGGGATCCGGTACGAGCAGTACTTC. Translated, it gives CASSFRGIRYEQYF.

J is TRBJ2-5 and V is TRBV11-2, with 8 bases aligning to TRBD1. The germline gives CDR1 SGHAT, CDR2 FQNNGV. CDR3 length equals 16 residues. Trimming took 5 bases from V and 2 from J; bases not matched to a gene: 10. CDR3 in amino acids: CASSRGVRDRQETQYF. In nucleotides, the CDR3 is TGTGCCAGCAGCCGGGGAGTCAGGGACAGGCAAGAGACCCAGTACTTC. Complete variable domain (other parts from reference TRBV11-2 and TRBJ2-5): EAGVAQSPRYKIIEKRQSVAFWCNPISGHATLYWYQQILGQGPKLLIQFQNNGVVDDSQLPKDRFSAERLKGVDSTLKIQPAKLEDSAVYLCASSRGVRDRQETQYFGPGTRLLVL.

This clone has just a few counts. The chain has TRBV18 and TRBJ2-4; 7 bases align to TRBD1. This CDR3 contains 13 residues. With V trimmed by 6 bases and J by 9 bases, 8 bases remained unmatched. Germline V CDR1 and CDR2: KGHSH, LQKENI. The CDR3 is CASSHDRDGIQYF. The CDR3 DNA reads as TGTGCCAGCTCCCATGACAGGGATGGCATTCAGTACTTC.

The CDR3 reads CASSLVTGVQETQYF. The CDR3, as DNA: TGTGCCAGCAGCTTAGTGACAGGAGTACAAGAGACCCAGTACTTC. The chain couples TRBV7-9 to TRBJ2-5; possibly TRBD1 for D (6 bases). The CDR3 runs 15 residues. Germline assignment: CDR1 SEHNR and CDR2 FQNEAQ (reference sequence). V lost 1 base and J lost 2, with 11 bases in between.

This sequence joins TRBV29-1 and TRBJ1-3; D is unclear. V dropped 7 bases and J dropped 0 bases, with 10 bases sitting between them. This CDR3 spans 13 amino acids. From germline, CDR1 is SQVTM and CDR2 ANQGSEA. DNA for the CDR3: TGCAGCGCCCAGGAAAGCTCTGGAAACACCATATATTTT. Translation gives CSAQESSGNTIYF.

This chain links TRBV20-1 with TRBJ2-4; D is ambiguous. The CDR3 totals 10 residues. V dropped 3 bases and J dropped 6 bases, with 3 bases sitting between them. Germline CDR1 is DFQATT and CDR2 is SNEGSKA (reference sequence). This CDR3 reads CSASRNIQYF. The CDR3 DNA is TGCAGTGCTAGCAGAAACATTCAGTACTTC.

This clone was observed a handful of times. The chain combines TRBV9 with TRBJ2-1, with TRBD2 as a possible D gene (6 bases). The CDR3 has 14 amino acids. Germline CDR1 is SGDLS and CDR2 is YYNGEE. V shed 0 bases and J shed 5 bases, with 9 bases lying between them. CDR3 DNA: TGTGCCAGCAGCGTAGGAGGGACTCACAATGAGCAGTTCTTC. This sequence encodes CASSVGGTHNEQFF.

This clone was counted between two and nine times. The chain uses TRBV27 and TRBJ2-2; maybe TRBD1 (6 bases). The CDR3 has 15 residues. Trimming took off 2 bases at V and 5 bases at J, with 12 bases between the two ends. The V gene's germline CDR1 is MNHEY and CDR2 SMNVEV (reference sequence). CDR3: CASSLARGDTGELFF. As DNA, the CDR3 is TGTGCCAGCAGTTTAGCCAGGGGCGATACCGGGGAGCTGTTTTTT.

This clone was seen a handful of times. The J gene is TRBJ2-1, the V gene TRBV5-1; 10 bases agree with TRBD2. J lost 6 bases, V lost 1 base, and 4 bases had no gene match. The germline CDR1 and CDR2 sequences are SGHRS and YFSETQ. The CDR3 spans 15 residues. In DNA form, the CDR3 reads TGCGCCAGCAGCTTGATAGCTAGCGGGAGCAATGAGCAGTTCTTC. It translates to CASSLIASGSNEQFF.

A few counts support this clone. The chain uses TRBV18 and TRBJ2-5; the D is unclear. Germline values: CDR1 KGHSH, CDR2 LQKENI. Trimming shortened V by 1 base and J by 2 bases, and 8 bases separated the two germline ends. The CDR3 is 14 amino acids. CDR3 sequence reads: CASSPLEEQETQYF. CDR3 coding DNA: TGTGCCAGCTCACCACTCGAGGAACAAGAGACCCAGTACTTC.

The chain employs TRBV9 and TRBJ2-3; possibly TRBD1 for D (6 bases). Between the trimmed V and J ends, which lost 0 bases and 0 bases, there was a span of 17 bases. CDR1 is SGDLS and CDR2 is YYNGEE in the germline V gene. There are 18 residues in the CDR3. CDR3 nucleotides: TGTGCCAGCAGCGTAGCAAACAAGGGACAATGGAGCACAGATACGCAGTATTTT. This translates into CASSVANKGQWSTDTQYF.

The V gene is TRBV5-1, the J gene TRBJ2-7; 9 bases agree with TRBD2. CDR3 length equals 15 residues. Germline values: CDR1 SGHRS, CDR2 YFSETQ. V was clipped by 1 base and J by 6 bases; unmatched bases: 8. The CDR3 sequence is CASSLSAGGPGEQYF. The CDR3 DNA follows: TGCGCCAGCAGCTTGTCGGCGGGAGGGCCTGGCGAGCAGTACTTC.

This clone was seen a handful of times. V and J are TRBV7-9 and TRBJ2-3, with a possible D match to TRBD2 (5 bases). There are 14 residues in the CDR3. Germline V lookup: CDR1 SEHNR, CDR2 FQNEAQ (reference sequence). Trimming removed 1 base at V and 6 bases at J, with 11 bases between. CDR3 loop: CASSLGNSVDTQYF. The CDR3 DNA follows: TGTGCCAGCAGCTTAGGGAATAGCGTGGATACGCAGTATTTT.

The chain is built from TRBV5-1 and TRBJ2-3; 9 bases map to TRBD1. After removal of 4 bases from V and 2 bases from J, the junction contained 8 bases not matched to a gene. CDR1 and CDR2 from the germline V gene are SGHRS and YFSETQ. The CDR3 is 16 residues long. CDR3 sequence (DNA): TGCGCCAGCAGCGCCGGGACAGGGTACGACACAGATACGCAGTATTTT. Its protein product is CASSAGTGYDTDTQYF.

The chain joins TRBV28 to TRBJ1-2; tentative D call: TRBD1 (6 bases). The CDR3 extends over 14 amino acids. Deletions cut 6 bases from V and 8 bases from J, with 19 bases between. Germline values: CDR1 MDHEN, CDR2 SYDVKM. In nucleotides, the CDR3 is TGTGCCAGCAGCTCCGCAACAGGGACGGACGGCTACACCTTC. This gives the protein CASSSATGTDGYTF.

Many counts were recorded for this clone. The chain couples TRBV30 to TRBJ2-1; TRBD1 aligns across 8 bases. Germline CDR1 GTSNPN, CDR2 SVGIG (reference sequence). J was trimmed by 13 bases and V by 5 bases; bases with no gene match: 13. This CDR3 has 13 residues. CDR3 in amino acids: CAWSITIGTGQFF. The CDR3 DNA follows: TGTGCCTGGTCCATTACAATAGGGACAGGCCAGTTCTTC.

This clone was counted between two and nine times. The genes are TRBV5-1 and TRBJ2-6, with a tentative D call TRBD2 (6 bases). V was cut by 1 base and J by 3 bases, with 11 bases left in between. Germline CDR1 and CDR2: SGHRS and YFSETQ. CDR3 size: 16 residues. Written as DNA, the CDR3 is TGCGCCAGCAGCTTGAAGGGGACTGGTGGGGCCAACGTCCTGACTTTC. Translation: CASSLKGTGGANVLTF.

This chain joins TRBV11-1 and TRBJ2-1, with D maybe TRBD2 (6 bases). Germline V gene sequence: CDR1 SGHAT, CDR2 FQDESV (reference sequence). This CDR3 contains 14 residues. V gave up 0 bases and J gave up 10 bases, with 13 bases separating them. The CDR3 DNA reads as TGTGCCAGCAGCTTAGCGCGGGGCGGGCGCGAGCAGTTCTTC. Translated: CASSLARGGREQFF. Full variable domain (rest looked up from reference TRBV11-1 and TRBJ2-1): EAEVAQSPRYKITEKSQAVAFWCDPISGHATLYWYRQILGQGPELLVQFQDESVVDDSQLPKDRFSAERLKGVDSTLKIQPAELGDSAMYLCASSLARGGREQFFGPGTRLTVL.

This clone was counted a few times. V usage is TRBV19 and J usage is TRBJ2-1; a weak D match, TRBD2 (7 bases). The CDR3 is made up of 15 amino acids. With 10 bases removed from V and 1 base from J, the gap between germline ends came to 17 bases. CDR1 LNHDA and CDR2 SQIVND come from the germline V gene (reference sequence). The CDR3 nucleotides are TGTGCCACCCTGGGGAGGGGGAGATCCTACAATGAGCAGTTCTTC. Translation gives CATLGRGRSYNEQFF.

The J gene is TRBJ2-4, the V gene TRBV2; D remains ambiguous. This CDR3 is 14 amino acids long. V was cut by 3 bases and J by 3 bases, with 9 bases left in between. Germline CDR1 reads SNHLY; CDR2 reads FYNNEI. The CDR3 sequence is CASSDENLKNIQYF. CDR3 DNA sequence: TGTGCCAGCAGTGATGAGAACCTCAAAAACATTCAGTACTTC.

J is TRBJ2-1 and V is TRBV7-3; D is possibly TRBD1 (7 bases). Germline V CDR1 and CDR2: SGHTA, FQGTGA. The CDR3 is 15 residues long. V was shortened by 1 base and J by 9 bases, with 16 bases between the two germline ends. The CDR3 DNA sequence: TGTGCCAGCAGCTTAATGGCAACAGGGGAGGCTGAGCAGTTCTTC. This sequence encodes CASSLMATGEAEQFF.

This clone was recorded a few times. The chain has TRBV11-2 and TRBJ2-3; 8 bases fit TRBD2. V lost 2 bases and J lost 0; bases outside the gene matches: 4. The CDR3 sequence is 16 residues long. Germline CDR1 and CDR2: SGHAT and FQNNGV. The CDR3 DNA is TGTGCCAGCAGCTTAACACCTAGCGGGAGCACAGATACGCAGTATTTT. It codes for CASSLTPSGSTDTQYF. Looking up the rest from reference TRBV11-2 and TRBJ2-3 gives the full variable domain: EAGVAQSPRYKIIEKRQSVAFWCNPISGHATLYWYQQILGQGPKLLIQFQNNGVVDDSQLPKDRFSAERLKGVDSTLKIQPAKLEDSAVYLCASSLTPSGSTDTQYFGPGTRLTVL.

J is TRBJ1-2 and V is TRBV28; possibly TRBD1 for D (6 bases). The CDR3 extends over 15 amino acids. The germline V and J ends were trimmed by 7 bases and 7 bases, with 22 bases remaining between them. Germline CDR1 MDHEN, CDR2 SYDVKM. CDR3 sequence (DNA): TGTGCCAGCAACCTTGATCAGGGGAGAGGAGCTGGCTACACCTTC. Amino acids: CASNLDQGRGAGYTF.

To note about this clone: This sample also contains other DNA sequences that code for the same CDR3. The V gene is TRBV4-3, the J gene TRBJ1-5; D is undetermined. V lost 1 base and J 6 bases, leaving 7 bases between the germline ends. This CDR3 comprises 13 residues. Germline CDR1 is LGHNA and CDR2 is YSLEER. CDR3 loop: CASSQGGGQPQHF. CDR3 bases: TGCGCCAGCAGCCAAGGAGGTGGTCAGCCCCAGCATTTT.

CDR3 DNA: TGTGCCAGCAGCTTGGGGGACAGGGAAGACACCATATATTTT. Translation gives CASSLGDREDTIYF. The V and J genes are TRBV13 and TRBJ1-3; the match to TRBD1 covers 9 bases. Germline-derived CDR1 and CDR2 are PRHDT and FYEKMQ (reference sequence). The CDR3 runs 14 residues. The J segment lost 8 bases and the V segment lost 3 bases, leaving 5 bases of the junction unmatched.

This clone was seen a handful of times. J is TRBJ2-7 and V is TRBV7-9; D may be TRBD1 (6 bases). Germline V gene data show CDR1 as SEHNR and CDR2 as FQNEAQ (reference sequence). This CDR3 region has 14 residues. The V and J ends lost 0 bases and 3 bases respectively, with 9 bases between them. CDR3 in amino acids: CASSLARRGYEQYF. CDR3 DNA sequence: TGTGCCAGCAGCTTAGCACGCAGGGGCTACGAGCAGTACTTC.